These T cell receptor beta chains were read from a single sample in a study of cytomegalovirus exposure and HLA in healthy donors. The data were produced by immunoSEQ multiplex PCR, yet TCRdb's version contains in-frame clones alone and is incomplete. The sample holds roughly 66,000 clones, around 78% seen once. Sequenced sample: PBMCs. Source of these receptors: a man between 18 and 29 years old in good health and CMV-seropositive. Both conserved end residues are part of each CDR3. A D gene is named only where the DNA matches it firmly. Not all rows give a size; the values are once, few, many and, for expanded clones, a class.

CSVEGGQREQYF	TGCAGCGTTGAAGGCGGACAGCGCGAGCAGTACTTC	-	-	TRBV29-1	TRBJ2-7
CASSRYRTGLAEAFF	TGTGCCAGCAGCCGGTACCGGACAGGGCTCGCTGAAGCTTTCTTT	TRBD1	-	TRBV14	TRBJ1-1
CASSQTLAEDYEQYF	TGCGCCAGCAGCCAGACTTTAGCGGAGGACTACGAGCAGTACTTC	-	-	TRBV4-1	TRBJ2-7
CASSQQGGVGYTF	TGTGCCAGCAGTCAGCAGGGGGGTGTTGGCTACACCTTC	TRBD1	-	TRBV6-5	TRBJ1-2
CSVSSGQMSYNEQFF	TGCAGCGTAAGTTCTGGGCAGATGAGCTACAATGAGCAGTTCTTC	-	-	TRBV29-1	TRBJ2-1
CASSSTGTGDGYTF	TGTGCCAGCAGTTCCACCGGGACAGGGGATGGCTACACCTTC	TRBD1	once	TRBV28	TRBJ1-2
CASSESRTSQETQYF	TGTGCCAGCAGTGAATCCCGGACAAGCCAAGAGACCCAGTACTTC	-	-	TRBV25-1	TRBJ2-5
CASSEFGDSNQPQHF	TGCGCCAGCAGTGAGTTTGGAGATAGCAATCAGCCCCAGCATTTT	-	-	TRBV10-1	TRBJ1-5
CASSSYGGLSLSYEQYF	TGTGCCAGCAGCTCCTACGGGGGACTAAGTCTCTCCTACGAGCAGTACTTC	TRBD2	-	TRBV7-6	TRBJ2-7
CASSPVSGRGSEQYF	TGTGCCAGCAGCCCGGTCTCGGGCCGCGGGTCCGAGCAGTACTTC	-	-	TRBV9	TRBJ2-7
CASSQAFLPGQGPDTQYF	TGCGCCAGCAGCCAGGCTTTCCTTCCGGGACAGGGACCAGATACGCAGTATTTT	TRBD1	-	TRBV4-1	TRBJ2-3
CASSLGEYTGELFF	TGTGCCAGCAGCTTAGGGGAGTACACCGGGGAGCTGTTTTTT	-	-	TRBV7-6	TRBJ2-2
CASSGTSGRMYNEQFF	TGTGCCAGCAGTGGGACTAGCGGGAGGATGTACAATGAGCAGTTCTTC	TRBD2	-	TRBV6-1	TRBJ2-1
CASSIGQGGELFF	TGTGCCAGTAGTATTGGACAGGGGGGGGAGCTGTTTTTT	TRBD1	-	TRBV19	TRBJ2-2
CSVAAVLTDTQYF	TGCAGCGTCGCGGCGGTCCTGACAGATACGCAGTATTTT	-	-	TRBV29-1	TRBJ2-3
CASSLGTETGYTF	TGTGCCAGCAGCTTAGGAACAGAAACAGGCTACACCTTC	-	-	TRBV7-6	TRBJ1-2
CASSPPPGQGAGEQYF	TGTGCCAGCAGTCCCCCTCCGGGACAGGGGGCGGGCGAGCAGTACTTC	TRBD1	-	TRBV28	TRBJ2-7
CASQRPGGINQPQHF	TGTGCCAGCCAACGACCAGGGGGGATCAATCAGCCCCAGCATTTT	TRBD1	few	TRBV6-1	TRBJ1-5
CASSWTSGRVNEQFF	TGTGCCAGCAGCTGGACTAGCGGGAGGGTCAATGAGCAGTTCTTC	TRBD2	-	TRBV7-9	TRBJ2-1
CASSLGTLEAFF	TGTGCCAGCAGCTTAGGGACACTTGAAGCTTTCTTT	-	once	TRBV7-2	TRBJ1-1
CASSQTLRAGDNEQFF	TGCGCCAGCAGCCAAACTCTCCGTGCCGGAGACAATGAGCAGTTCTTC	-	-	TRBV4-1	TRBJ2-1
CSQVGGIHTEAFF	TGCAGCCAAGTGGGGGGGATTCACACTGAAGCTTTCTTT	-	-	TRBV29-1	TRBJ1-1